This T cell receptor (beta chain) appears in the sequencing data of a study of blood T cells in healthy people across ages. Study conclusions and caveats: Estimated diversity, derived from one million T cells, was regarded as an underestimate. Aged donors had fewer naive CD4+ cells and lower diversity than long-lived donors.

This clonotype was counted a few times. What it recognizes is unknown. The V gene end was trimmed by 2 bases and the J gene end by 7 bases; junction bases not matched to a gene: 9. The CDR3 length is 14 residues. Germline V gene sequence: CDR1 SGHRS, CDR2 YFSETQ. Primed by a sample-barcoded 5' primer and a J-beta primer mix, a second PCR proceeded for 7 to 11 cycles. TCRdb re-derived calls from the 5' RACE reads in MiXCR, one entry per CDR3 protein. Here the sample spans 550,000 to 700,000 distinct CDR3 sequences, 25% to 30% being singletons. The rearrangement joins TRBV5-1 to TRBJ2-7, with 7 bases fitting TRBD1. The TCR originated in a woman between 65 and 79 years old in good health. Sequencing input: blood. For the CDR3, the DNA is TGCGCCAGCAGCTTCGAACAGGGGCTAGGAGAGCAGTACTTC. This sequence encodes CASSFEQGLGEQYF.